The 13 T cell receptor beta chains below all came from one sample that was sequenced in a study of blood T cell repertoires in COVID-19 (dated by TCRdb to 2018 to 2020). Preparation of the library involved the immunoSEQ multiplex PCR assay. TCRdb stores this immuneACCESS table with in-frame sequences only. Part of the clones is absent; in the studies checked, under half of the shortfall reflects unresolved V genes, and no reason is known for the rest. This sample comprises roughly 63,000 clones, around 74% of them detected only once. The ten largest clones capture 28% of the sample. Sequencing used peripheral blood. The origin of the receptors is a woman aged 80 or over with acute or convalescent COVID-19.

The CDR3 is CASSSSSYEQYF. In nucleotides, the CDR3 is TGTGCCAGCAGTTCATCATCCTACGAGCAGTACTTC. The chain links TRBV28 to TRBJ2-7; D is uncertain. The V gene lost 4 bases and the J gene lost 1 base, with 5 bases spanning the gap. CDR1 is MDHEN, CDR2 SYDVKM, per germline. The length of the CDR3 is 12 residues.

J is TRBJ1-5 and V is TRBV4-2, with D tentatively TRBD1 (5 bases). Per the germline V gene, CDR1 is LGHNA and CDR2 is YNFKEQ. V was clipped by 0 bases and J by 7 bases, with 13 bases between them. The CDR3 runs 15 residues. In DNA form, the CDR3 reads TGTGCCAGCAGCCAAGATCCCAGGGTTGGACAGCCCCAGCATTTT. Its translation: CASSQDPRVGQPQHF.

The table lists this clone with a few counts. This sequence joins TRBV6-5 and TRBJ1-2; 7 positions agree with TRBD1. CDR3 length: 15 amino acids. Germline V gives CDR1 MNHEY, CDR2 SVGAGI. V gave up 8 bases and J gave up 1 base; unmatched junction bases: 10. The CDR3, as DNA: TGTGCCAGCCGAACAGGGGCGGTGGGTAACTATGGCTACACCTTC. This codes for CASRTGAVGNYGYTF.

For the CDR3, the DNA is TGTGCCAGCAGTGCCCTAGCCCTAGCGGGAATCACCGGAGATACGCAGTATTTT. Its protein is CASSALALAGITGDTQYF. The chain couples TRBV6-1 to TRBJ2-3; 9 nucleotides line up with TRBD2. The CDR3 runs 18 residues. From germline, CDR1 is MNHNS and CDR2 SASEGT. V lost 4 bases and J lost 5; bases outside the gene matches: 16.

V and J are TRBV6-6 and TRBJ1-5, with unresolved D. The germline V gene encodes CDR1 MNHNY and CDR2 SVGAGI (reference sequence). V lost 1 base and J lost 5, with 9 bases in between. There are 14 residues in the CDR3. CDR3 sequence reads: CASSYLDNHQPQHF. CDR3 DNA sequence: TGTGCCAGCAGTTACTTAGACAACCATCAGCCCCAGCATTTT.

This clone has more than one count but fewer than ten. The V call is TRBV5-1, the J call TRBJ1-2, with D possibly TRBD1 on 5 matching bases. This CDR3 has 14 amino acids. The V gene's germline CDR1 is SGHRS and CDR2 YFSETQ. V was clipped by 4 bases and J by 4 bases, with 14 bases between them. The CDR3 loop is CASSGGSVRYGYTF. CDR3 sequence (DNA): TGCGCCAGCAGCGGGGGGTCGGTCCGCTATGGCTACACCTTC. Together with reference TRBV5-1 and TRBJ1-2, the CDR3 gives the full variable domain: KAGVTQTPRYLIKTRGQQVTLSCSPISGHRSVSWYQQTPGQGLQFLFEYFSETQRNKGNFPGRFSGRQFSNSRSEMNVSTLELGDSALYLCASSGGSVRYGYTFGSGTRLTVV.

This chain joins TRBV7-2 and TRBJ1-2; unclear D gene. Between the trimmed V and J ends, which lost 4 bases and 4 bases, there was a span of 13 bases. This CDR3 contains 14 residues. CDR1 and CDR2 (germline): SGHTA, FQGNSA. CDR3 amino acids: CASSSPVVSYGYTF. The CDR3 DNA reads as TGTGCCAGCAGCTCCCCAGTTGTCAGCTATGGCTACACCTTC.

The chain uses TRBV28 and TRBJ1-2; D not resolved. V lost 8 bases and J 6 bases, leaving 10 bases between the germline ends. The CDR3 extends over 11 amino acids. Germline V CDR1 and CDR2: MDHEN, SYDVKM. The CDR3 region is CASSTYDGYTF. The CDR3, as DNA: TGTGCCAGCTCAACTTACGATGGCTACACCTTC.

The rearrangement uses TRBV7-2 and TRBJ1-1; 9 bases agree with TRBD1. This CDR3 region has 16 residues. CDR1 and CDR2 from the germline V gene are SGHTA and FQGNSA. V dropped 7 bases and J dropped 6; count of bases not matched to a gene: 15. CDR3 sequence reads: CASKGQGKPGISEAFF. DNA for the CDR3: TGTGCCAGCAAGGGACAGGGTAAGCCCGGGATCTCTGAAGCTTTCTTT.

The chain uses TRBV2 and TRBJ1-5; 8 bases fit TRBD1. CDR1 SNHLY and CDR2 FYNNEI come from the germline V gene. This CDR3 is built from 13 residues. After removal of 10 bases from V and 2 bases from J, the junction contained 4 bases not matched to a gene. The CDR3 region is CATMTGGNQPQHF. As DNA, the CDR3 is TGTGCCACCATGACAGGGGGCAATCAGCCCCAGCATTTT.

This chain links TRBV30 with TRBJ1-2; D not certain. The germline V gene encodes CDR1 GTSNPN and CDR2 SVGIG (reference sequence). This CDR3 contains 13 residues. The ends were cut back, 7 bases at V and 8 bases at J, with 20 bases in the middle. The CDR3 region is CAFTSWPGDGYTF. The CDR3 DNA sequence: TGTGCCTTCACCAGTTGGCCCGGAGACGGCTACACCTTC.

V gene TRBV19 combines with J gene TRBJ1-1, with a tentative D call TRBD1 (6 bases). Germline V gene data show CDR1 as LNHDA and CDR2 as SQIVND (reference sequence). With 6 bases removed from V and 9 bases from J, the gap between germline ends came to 14 bases. CDR3 length: 12 amino acids. CDR3 amino acids: CASRGGGIQAFF. The CDR3 DNA reads TGTGCCAGTAGAGGGGGGGGGATACAAGCTTTCTTT. Using reference TRBV19 and TRBJ1-1 for the parts outside the CDR3, the full variable domain is DGGITQSPKYLFRKEGQNVTLSCEQNLNHDAMYWYRQDPGQGLRLIYYSQIVNDFQKGDIAEGYSVSREKKESFPLTVTSAQKNPTAFYLCASRGGGIQAFFGQGTRLTVV.

The chain carries TRBV15 and TRBJ2-1; 7 positions agree with TRBD1. The CDR3 totals 15 residues. Looked up from germline, CDR1 is LNHNV and CDR2 is YYDKDF (reference sequence). The J segment lost 3 bases and the V segment lost 3 bases, leaving 5 bases of the junction unmatched. The CDR3 bases are TGTGCCACCAGCAGGACGGGACAGTACTACAATGAGCAGTTCTTC. Its protein product is CATSRTGQYYNEQFF.